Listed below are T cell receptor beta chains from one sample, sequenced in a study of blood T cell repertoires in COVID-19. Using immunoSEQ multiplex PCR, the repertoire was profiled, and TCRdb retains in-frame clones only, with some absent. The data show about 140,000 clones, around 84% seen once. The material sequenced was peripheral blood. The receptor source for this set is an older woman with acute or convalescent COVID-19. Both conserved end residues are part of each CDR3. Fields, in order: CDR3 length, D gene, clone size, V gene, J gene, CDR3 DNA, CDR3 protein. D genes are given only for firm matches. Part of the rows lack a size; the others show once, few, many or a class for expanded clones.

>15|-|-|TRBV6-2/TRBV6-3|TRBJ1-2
TGTGCCAGCAGTTACCGGCAGGGAACGTTATATGGCTACACCTTC
CASSYRQGTLYGYTF
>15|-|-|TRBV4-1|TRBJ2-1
TGCGCCAGCAGCCGGCTCGCGGGTGGCTACAATGAGCAGTTCTTC
CASSRLAGGYNEQFF
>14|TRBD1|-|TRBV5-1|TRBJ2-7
TGCGCCAGCAGCTCGGGGACAGGGGAGGACGAGCAGTACTTC
CASSSGTGEDEQYF
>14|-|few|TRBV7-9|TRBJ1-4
TGTGCCAGCAGCTTAGGTCAGATTAATGAAAAACTGTTTTTT
CASSLGQINEKLFF
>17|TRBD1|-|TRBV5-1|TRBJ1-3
TGCGCCAGCAGACACGGGACAGGGGGTGCCTCTGGAAACACCATATATTTT
CASRHGTGGASGNTIYF
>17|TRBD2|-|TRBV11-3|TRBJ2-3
TGTGCCAGCAGCTTCTATAGTAGCGGGGGGGCCGCAGATACGCAGTATTTT
CASSFYSSGGAADTQYF
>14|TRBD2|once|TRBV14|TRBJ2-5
TGTGCCAGCAGCCATAAAAGCGGGGCGGGGACCCAGTACTTC
CASSHKSGAGTQYF
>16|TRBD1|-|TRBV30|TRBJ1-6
TGTGCCTGCGGCCGGGACAGAGGCTCCTATAATTCACCCCTCCACTTT
CACGRDRGSYNSPLHF
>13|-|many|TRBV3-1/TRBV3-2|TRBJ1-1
TGTGCCAGCAGCCAAGATATAGAGACTGAAGCTTTCTTT
CASSQDIETEAFF
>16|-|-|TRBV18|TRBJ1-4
TGTGCCAGCTCACTAACAGGGATTCCCACTAATGAAAAACTGTTTTTT
CASSLTGIPTNEKLFF
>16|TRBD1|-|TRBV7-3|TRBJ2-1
TGTGCCAGCAGCTCCTTACAGGGGAGCTCCTACAATGAGCAGTTCTTC
CASSSLQGSSYNEQFF
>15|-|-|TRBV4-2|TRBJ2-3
TGTGCCAGCAGCCAAGAGGTGGCCCGCACAGATACGCAGTATTTT
CASSQEVARTDTQYF
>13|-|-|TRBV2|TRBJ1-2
TGTGCCAGCAGTGAAGGGCGGAACTATGGCTACACCTTC
CASSEGRNYGYTF
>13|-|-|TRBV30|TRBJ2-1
TGTGCCTGGGCGGGCCTCTCCTACAATGAGCAGTTCTTC
CAWAGLSYNEQFF
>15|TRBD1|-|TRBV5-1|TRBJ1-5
TGCGCCAGCAGCTCAATTCCGGGACAGGGGCAGCCCCAGCATTTT
CASSSIPGQGQPQHF
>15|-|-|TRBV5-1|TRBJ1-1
TGCGCCAGCAGCTTGGCGGGAGGGGGGAGCACTGAAGCTTTCTTT
CASSLAGGGSTEAFF
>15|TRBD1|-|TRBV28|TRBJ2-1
TGTGCCAGCAGTTTAGAGGGACAGGGGGGAGTGGAGCAGTTCTTC
CASSLEGQGGVEQFF
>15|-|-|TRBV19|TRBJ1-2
TGTGCCAGTAACGCGCCGGGGGGGCGCGGAATCGGCTACACCTTC
CASNAPGGRGIGYTF
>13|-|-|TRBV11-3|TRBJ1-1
TGTGCCAGCAGCCTCACGTATTCGAAGGAGGCTTTCTTT
CASSLTYSKEAFF
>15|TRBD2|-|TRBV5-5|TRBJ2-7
TGTGCCAGCAGCTACCAAGCGGGGGGGCCGGGGGAGCAGTACTTC
CASSYQAGGPGEQYF
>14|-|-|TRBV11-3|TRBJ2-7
TGTGCCAGCAGCGCTACAGGGCTCTCTTACGAGCAGTACTTC
CASSATGLSYEQYF
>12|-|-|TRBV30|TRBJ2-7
TGTGCCTGGACAGGGGGGTCCTACGAGCAGTACTTC
CAWTGGSYEQYF
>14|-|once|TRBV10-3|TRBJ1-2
TGTGCCATCAGTGAGCCTAGATTTAACTATGGCTACACCTTC
CAISEPRFNYGYTF
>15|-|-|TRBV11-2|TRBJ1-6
TGTGCCAGCAGCTTAGACTCCAGGGGTAGTTCACCCCTCCACTTT
CASSLDSRGSSPLHF
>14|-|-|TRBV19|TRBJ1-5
TGTGCCAGTAGTATCCTGGGGGGGAATCAGCCCCAGCATTTT
CASSILGGNQPQHF
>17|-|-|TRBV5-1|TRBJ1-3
TGCGCCAGCAGCTTGATCGGGGTGACCCACTCTGGAAACACCATATATTTT
CASSLIGVTHSGNTIYF
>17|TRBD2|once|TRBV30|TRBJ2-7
TGTGCCTGGAGTGTACGGCCTAGCGGGGTTACGCCCTACGAGCAGTACTTC
CAWSVRPSGVTPYEQYF
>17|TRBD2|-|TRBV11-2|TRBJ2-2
TGTGCCAGCAGCCTTATTCGGCGGGGGGTGAACACCGGGGAGCTGTTTTTT
CASSLIRRGVNTGELFF
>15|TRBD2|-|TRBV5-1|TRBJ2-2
TGCGCCAGCAGCTCTATAGCGGGGTACACCGGGGAGCTGTTTTTT
CASSSIAGYTGELFF
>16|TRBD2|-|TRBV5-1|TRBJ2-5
TGCGCCAGCAGCCGAGGGGTAGCGGGGACCCAAGAGACCCAGTACTTC
CASSRGVAGTQETQYF
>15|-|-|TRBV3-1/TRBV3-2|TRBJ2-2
TGTGCCAGCAGCCAAGTTAAGGGGTCGGTCGGGGAGCTGTTTTTT
CASSQVKGSVGELFF
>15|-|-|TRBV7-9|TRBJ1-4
TGTGCCAGCAGCAACCCCCGGGGGAGGCGTGAAAAACTGTTTTTT
CASSNPRGRREKLFF
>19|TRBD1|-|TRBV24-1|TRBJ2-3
TGTGCCACCAGTGATTCGCTTCAGGGGGACAGGACAAGCACAGATACGCAGTATTTT
CATSDSLQGDRTSTDTQYF
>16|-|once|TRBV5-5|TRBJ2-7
TGTGCCAGCAGCTTGGCGTCAGTGTCCCCGATCTACGAGCAGTACTTC
CASSLASVSPIYEQYF
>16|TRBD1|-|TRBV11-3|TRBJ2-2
TGTGCCAGCAGCCTCACCGGGACAGCGAACACCGGGGAGCTGTTTTTT
CASSLTGTANTGELFF
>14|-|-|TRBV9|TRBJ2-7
TGTGCCAGCAGCCCAGAGGGAGTCTCCTACGAGCAGTACTTC
CASSPEGVSYEQYF
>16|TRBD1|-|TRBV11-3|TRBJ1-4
TGTGCCAGCAGCTTAAGGGGGACAGGGGAAAGGGGGAAACTGTTTTTT
CASSLRGTGERGKLFF
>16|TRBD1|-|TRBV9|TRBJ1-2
TGTGCCAGCAGCGTCGGAAGACAGGGAAGTAGCTATGGCTACACCTTC
CASSVGRQGSSYGYTF
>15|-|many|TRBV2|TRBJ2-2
TGTGCCAGCAGTGGGAGGCAGGGGAGCACCGGGGAGCTGTTTTTT
CASSGRQGSTGELFF
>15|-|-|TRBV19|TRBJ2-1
TGTGCCAGTAGTGGAGGGCAGGGAGGTTACAATGAGCAGTTCTTC
CASSGGQGGYNEQFF
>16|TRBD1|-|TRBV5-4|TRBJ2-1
TGTGCCAGCAGCTTGGCCGGACAGGGGGGGTACAATGAGCAGTTCTTC
CASSLAGQGGYNEQFF
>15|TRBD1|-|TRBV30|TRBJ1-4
TGTGCCTGGAGTGTAGGGGGACAGTTAAATGAAAAACTGTTTTTT
CAWSVGGQLNEKLFF
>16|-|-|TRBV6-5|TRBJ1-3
TGTGCCAGCAGTTTAGTCGGGGGGGACTCTGGAAACACCATATATTTT
CASSLVGGDSGNTIYF
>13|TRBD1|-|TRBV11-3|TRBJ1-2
TGTGCCAGCAGCTCCCAGGGGGCGGGTGGCTACACCTTC
CASSSQGAGGYTF
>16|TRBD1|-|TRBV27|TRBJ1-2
TGTGCCAGCAGCCTCGGACAGGGGGCTGGACCCTATGGCTACACCTTC
CASSLGQGAGPYGYTF
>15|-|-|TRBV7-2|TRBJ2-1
TGTGCCAGCAGCTTAATGGTGACTACTAACAATGAGCAGTTCTTC
CASSLMVTTNNEQFF
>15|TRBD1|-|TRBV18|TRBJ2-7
TGTGCCAGCTCATCTACCGGGGACAGGGGCTACGAGCAGTACTTC
CASSSTGDRGYEQYF
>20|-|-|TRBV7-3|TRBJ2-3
TGTGCCAGCAGCTTAGACCGGGGGGCAGGGGGCCGTCGTAGCACAGATACGCAGTATTTT
CASSLDRGAGGRRSTDTQYF
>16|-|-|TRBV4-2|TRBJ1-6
TGTGCCAGCAGCCAATTATCAGGGGCCAATAATTCACCCCTCCACTTT
CASSQLSGANNSPLHF
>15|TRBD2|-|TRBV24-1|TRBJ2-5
TGTGCCACCAGTGGTAGCCCTAGCGGACAAGAGACCCAGTACTTC
CATSGSPSGQETQYF
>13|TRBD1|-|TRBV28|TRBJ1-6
TGTGCCAGCATTAGACAGGGTATTTCACCCCTCCACTTT
CASIRQGISPLHF
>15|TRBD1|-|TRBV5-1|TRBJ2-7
TGCGCCAGCAGCTTGGAGACAGGGGGCTCCTACGAGCAGTACTTC
CASSLETGGSYEQYF
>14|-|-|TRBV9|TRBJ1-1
TGTGCCAGCAGCGTAGGGGGGGTTAACACTGAAGCTTTCTTT
CASSVGGVNTEAFF
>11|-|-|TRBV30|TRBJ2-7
TGTGCCTGGACTCAGGGTTACGAGCAGTACTTC
CAWTQGYEQYF
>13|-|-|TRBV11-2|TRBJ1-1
TGTGCCAGCAGCTTTGACAGGAACACTGAAGCTTTCTTT
CASSFDRNTEAFF
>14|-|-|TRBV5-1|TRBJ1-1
TGCGCCAGCAGCGAGGGGGGGTCCTTGACTGAAGCTTTCTTT
CASSEGGSLTEAFF
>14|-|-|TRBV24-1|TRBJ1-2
TGTGCCACCAGTGATTTCTCCAGGGACTATGGCTACACCTTC
CATSDFSRDYGYTF